A single TCR beta chain is shown here with its context. TCRdb's copy holds only in-frame clones and misses some; the assay was immunoSEQ multiplex PCR. The sample has more than 75,000 clones; approximately 91% are singletons. Healthy donors had no documented immune events, such as infections, while sampled. CDR1 SGHTA and CDR2 FQGNSA come from the germline V gene. The CDR3 consists of 12 residues. Trimming removed 5 bases at V and 6 bases at J, with 8 bases between. The source of the sample is a study of identifying expanded T cells in peripheral blood. The source is a person aged 18 to 75 in good health. Sequenced sample: blood. V gene TRBV7-2 combines with J gene TRBJ1-3, with D uncertain. CDR3 region: CASSPAENTIYF. CDR3 coding DNA: TGTGCCAGCAGCCCCGCCGAAAACACCATATATTTT. The full variable domain, in which reference TRBV7-2 and TRBJ1-3 provide the parts outside the CDR3, is GAGVSQSPSNKVTEKGKDVELRCDPISGHTALYWYRQSLGQGLEFLIYFQGNSAPDKSGLPSDRFSAERTGGSVSTLTIQRTQQEDSAVYLCASSPAENTIYFGEGSWLTVV.